This paragraph covers one T cell receptor (beta chain) sequence. The antigen remains undetermined. This CDR3 contains 15 residues. V lost 3 bases, J lost 1 base, and 3 bases stayed unmatched. Germline assignment: CDR1 LGHNA and CDR2 YSLEER. With 60 Vbeta and 13 Jbeta primers, the PCR was carried out. TCRdb keeps only in-frame clones here, not all; method: immunoSEQ multiplex PCR. This sample has over 85,000 clones, with over 60% found just once. This specimen belongs to a study of cytomegalovirus exposure and HLA in healthy donors. Study-wide results and limits: No immune exposure information besides CMV serostatus was available. Within an earlier analysis, most TCR beta V segments proved productive either about 87% or about 30% of the time. HLA alleles were associated with around 17,000 TCR beta sequences in a later analysis at 0.05 false discovery rate.

Material: PBMCs. V usage is TRBV4-3 and J usage is TRBJ2-5; 9 nucleotides line up with TRBD2. This receptor was obtained from a woman aged 25 to 45 in good health and CMV-seronegative. CDR3 in amino acids: CASSQGTSIQETQYF. The CDR3 bases are TGCGCCAGCAGCCAGGGGACTAGCATCCAAGAGACCCAGTACTTC.